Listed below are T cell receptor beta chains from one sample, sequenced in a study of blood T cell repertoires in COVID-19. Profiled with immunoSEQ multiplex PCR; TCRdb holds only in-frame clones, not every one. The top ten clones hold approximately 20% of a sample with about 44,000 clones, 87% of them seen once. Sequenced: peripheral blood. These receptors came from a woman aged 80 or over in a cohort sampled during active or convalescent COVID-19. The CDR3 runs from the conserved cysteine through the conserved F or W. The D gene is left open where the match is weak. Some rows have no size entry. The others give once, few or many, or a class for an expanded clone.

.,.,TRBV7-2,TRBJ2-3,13,CASSSSRGDTQYF,TGTGCCAGCAGCTCATCACGGGGAGATACGCAGTATTTT
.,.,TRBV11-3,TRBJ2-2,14,CASSTGLNTGELFF,TGTGCCAGCAGCACGGGACTTAACACCGGGGAGCTGTTTTTT
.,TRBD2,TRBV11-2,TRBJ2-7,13,CASSLASGYEQYF,TGTGCCAGCAGCTTAGCTAGCGGCTACGAGCAGTACTTC
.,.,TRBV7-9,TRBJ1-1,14,CASSLGGVNTEAFF,TGTGCCAGCAGCTTAGGGGGGGTGAACACTGAAGCTTTCTTT
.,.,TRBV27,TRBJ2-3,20,CASSFFGAGTSGGAFDTQYF,.
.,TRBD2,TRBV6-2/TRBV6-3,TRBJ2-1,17,CASSYQVEREAYNEQFF,TGTGCCAGCAGTTATCAGGTCGAGCGGGAGGCCTACAATGAGCAGTTCTTC
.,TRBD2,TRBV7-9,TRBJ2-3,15,CASSLVPSGIDTQYF,TGTGCCAGCAGCTTAGTCCCTAGCGGGATAGATACGCAGTATTTT
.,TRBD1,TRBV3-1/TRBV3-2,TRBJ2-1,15,CASSLQGVSYNEQFF,TGTGCCAGCAGCCTACAGGGGGTCTCGTACAATGAGCAGTTCTTC
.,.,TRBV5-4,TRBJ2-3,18,CASSLGMSGFGVADTQYF,TGTGCCAGCAGCTTGGGAATGTCGGGATTTGGCGTAGCAGATACGCAGTATTTT
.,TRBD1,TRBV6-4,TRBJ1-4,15,CASSDPRDRGEKLFF,TGTGCCAGCAGTGACCCTAGGGACAGGGGCGAAAAACTGTTTTTT
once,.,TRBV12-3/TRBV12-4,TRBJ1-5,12,CASSLLGQPQHF,TGTGCCAGCAGTCTCCTAGGACAGCCCCAGCATTTT
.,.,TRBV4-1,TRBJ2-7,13,CASSHPRTYEQYF,TGCGCCAGCAGCCACCCCAGGACCTACGAGCAGTACTTC
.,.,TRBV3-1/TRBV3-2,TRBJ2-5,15,CASSSRTVLGVGQYF,TGTGCCAGCAGCTCACGGACAGTCCTAGGGGTCGGCCAGTACTTC
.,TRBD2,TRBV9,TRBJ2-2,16,CASSVATSVSTGELFF,TGTGCCAGCAGCGTCGCCACTAGCGTGAGCACCGGGGAGCTGTTTTTT
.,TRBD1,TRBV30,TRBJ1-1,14,CAWSVGQGNTEAFF,TGTGCCTGGAGTGTGGGACAGGGAAACACTGAAGCTTTCTTT
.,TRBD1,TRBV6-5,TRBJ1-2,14,CASSYLQGIAGYTF,TGTGCCAGCAGTTACTTACAGGGGATTGCTGGCTACACCTTC
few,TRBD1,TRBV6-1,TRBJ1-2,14,CASSDGTGGYGYTF,TGTGCCAGCAGTGATGGGACAGGGGGCTATGGCTACACCTTC
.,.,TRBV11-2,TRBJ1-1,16,CASSLLGGGGSSEAFF,TGTGCCAGCAGCCTCCTAGGCGGGGGGGGCTCCTCTGAAGCTTTCTTT
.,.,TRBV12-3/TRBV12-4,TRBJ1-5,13,CASSLQGNQPQHF,TGTGCCAGCAGTTTACAGGGGAATCAGCCCCAGCATTTT
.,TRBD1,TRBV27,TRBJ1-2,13,CASSSTGAGGYTF,TGTGCCAGCAGTTCCACAGGGGCAGGAGGCTACACCTTC
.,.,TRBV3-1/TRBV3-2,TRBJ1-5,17,CASSQGKDWLGNQPQHF,TGTGCCAGCAGCCAAGGGAAGGATTGGCTAGGCAATCAGCCCCAGCATTTT
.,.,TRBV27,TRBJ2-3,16,CASSLGSTGLGDTQYF,TGTGCCAGCAGTTTAGGGTCGACAGGCCTAGGTGATACGCAGTATTTT
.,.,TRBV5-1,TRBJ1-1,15,CASSLATWGVSEAFF,TGCGCCAGCAGCTTGGCCACATGGGGGGTTTCTGAAGCTTTCTTT
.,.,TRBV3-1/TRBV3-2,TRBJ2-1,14,CASSRDGAYNEQFF,TGTGCCAGCAGCCGGGATGGGGCTTACAATGAGCAGTTCTTC
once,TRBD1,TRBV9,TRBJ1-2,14,CASSAHRGPRGYTF,TGTGCCAGCAGCGCCCACAGGGGGCCTCGGGGCTACACCTTC
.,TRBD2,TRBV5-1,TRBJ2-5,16,CASSWSGTSGSETQYF,TGCGCCAGCAGCTGGTCCGGGACTAGCGGGAGTGAGACCCAGTACTTC
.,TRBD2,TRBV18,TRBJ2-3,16,CASSPTGTRNGDTQYF,TGTGCCAGCTCACCAACCGGGACTAGGAACGGGGATACGCAGTATTTT
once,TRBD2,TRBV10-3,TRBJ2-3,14,CATTSGRATDTQYF,TGTGCCACAACTAGCGGGAGGGCCACAGATACGCAGTATTTT
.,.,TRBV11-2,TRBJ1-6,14,CASSLGTERSPLHF,TGTGCCAGCAGCTTAGGGACAGAAAGATCACCCCTCCACTTT
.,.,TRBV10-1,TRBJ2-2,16,CASREGGRSNTGELFF,TGCGCCAGCAGGGAAGGCGGAAGGTCGAACACCGGGGAGCTGTTTTTT
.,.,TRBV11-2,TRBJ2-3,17,CASSWGDGSLGADTQYF,TGTGCCAGCAGCTGGGGGGACGGCAGTTTAGGCGCAGATACGCAGTATTTT
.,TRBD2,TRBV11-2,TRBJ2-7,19,CASSHRTSGRAFSSYEQYF,TGTGCCAGCAGCCACCGCACTAGCGGGAGGGCCTTCTCGTCCTACGAGCAGTACTTC
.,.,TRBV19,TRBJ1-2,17,CASSQPSTVTPDYGYTF,TGTGCCAGTAGTCAGCCCTCAACAGTTACCCCCGACTATGGCTACACCTTC
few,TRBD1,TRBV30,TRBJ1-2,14,CAWSAGQGGQGYTF,TGTGCCTGGAGCGCCGGACAGGGGGGGCAGGGCTACACCTTC
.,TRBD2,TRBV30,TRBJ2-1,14,CAWSRRLAGNEQFF,TGTGCCTGGAGTCGCAGGCTAGCGGGCAATGAGCAGTTCTTC
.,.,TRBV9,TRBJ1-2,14,CASSVGAGAYGYTF,TGTGCCAGCAGCGTAGGGGCGGGAGCCTATGGCTACACCTTC
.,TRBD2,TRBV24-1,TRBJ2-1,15,CATHSGLAGVNEQFF,TGTGCCACCCACTCAGGGCTAGCGGGAGTCAATGAGCAGTTCTTC
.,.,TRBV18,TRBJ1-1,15,CASSPSGAGGTEAFF,TGTGCCAGCTCACCATCGGGGGCGGGGGGCACTGAAGCTTTCTTT
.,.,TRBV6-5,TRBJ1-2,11,CASGQNYGYTF,TGTGCCAGCGGGCAGAATTATGGCTACACCTTC
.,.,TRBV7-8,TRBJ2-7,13,CASSPGGFGEQYF,TGTGCCAGCAGCCCCGGGGGTTTCGGGGAGCAGTACTTC
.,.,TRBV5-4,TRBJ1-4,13,CASSLQGNEKLFF,TGTGCCAGCAGCTTGCAGGGAAATGAAAAACTGTTTTTT
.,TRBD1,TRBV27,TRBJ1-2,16,CASSLSTGKTNYGYTF,TGTGCCAGCAGTTTATCGACAGGGAAGACTAACTATGGCTACACCTTC
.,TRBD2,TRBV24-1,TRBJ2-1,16,CATSDSAGVENNEQFF,TGTGCCACCAGTGATTCAGCGGGAGTGGAGAACAATGAGCAGTTCTTC
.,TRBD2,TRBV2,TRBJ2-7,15,CASSEEGLASYEQYF,TGTGCCAGCAGTGAAGAGGGACTAGCGAGTTACGAGCAGTACTTC
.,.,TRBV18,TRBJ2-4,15,CASSPASVAKNIQYF,TGTGCCAGCTCACCCGCATCGGTAGCCAAAAACATTCAGTACTTC
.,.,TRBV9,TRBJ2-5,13,CASSVSQQETQYF,TGTGCCAGCAGCGTATCCCAACAAGAGACCCAGTACTTC
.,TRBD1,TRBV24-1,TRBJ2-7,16,CATSSKTGTGPYEQYF,TGTGCCACCAGTTCGAAGACCGGGACAGGGCCCTACGAGCAGTACTTC
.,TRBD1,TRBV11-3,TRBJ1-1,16,CASSQRTGTGNTEAFF,TGTGCCAGCAGCCAGAGAACCGGGACAGGGAACACTGAAGCTTTCTTT
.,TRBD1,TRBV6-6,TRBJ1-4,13,CASGGTVGEKLFF,TGTGCCAGCGGTGGGACAGTAGGTGAAAAACTGTTTTTT
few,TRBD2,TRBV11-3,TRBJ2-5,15,CASSSSGRGRETQYF,TGTGCCAGCAGCAGTAGCGGGAGGGGGAGAGAGACCCAGTACTTC
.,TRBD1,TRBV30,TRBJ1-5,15,CAWRLGTGEGQPQHF,TGTGCCTGGAGGCTCGGGACAGGGGAAGGACAGCCCCAGCATTTT
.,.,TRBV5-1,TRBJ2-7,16,CASSLAYGGRWGEQYF,TGCGCCAGCAGCTTGGCCTACGGGGGGCGTTGGGGCGAGCAGTACTTC
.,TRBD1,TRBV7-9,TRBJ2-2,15,CASSFGQGTAGELFF,TGTGCCAGCAGCTTTGGACAGGGGACGGCCGGGGAGCTGTTTTTT
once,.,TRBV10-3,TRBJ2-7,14,CAISAQGEVREQYF,TGTGCCATCAGTGCTCAAGGGGAAGTGAGGGAGCAGTACTTC
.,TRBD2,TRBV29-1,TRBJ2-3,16,CSVEEWSSGITDTQYF,TGCAGCGTTGAAGAGTGGAGTAGCGGGATAACAGATACGCAGTATTTT